The present entry profiles one T cell receptor beta chain with its context. This clonotype was picked up many times. Its binding antigen is unknown. No qualities accompany the bases; no much larger clone lies one base away. The library came from multiplex PCR. These reads were obtained on an Illumina HiSeq 4000. CDR3 regions were amplified by Arm-PCR with iRepertoire HTBI primers to construct TCR beta libraries. Before sequencing, the PCR products went through gel purification. Per the source publication's procedure: A total of around 66 TRBV and 14 TRBJ segments were identified across samples and were used for gene usage analysis of CDR3 amino acid clonotypes. COPE and FqMerger were used to merge filtered high-quality paired reads into contigs. BLAST was used to align contigs to the IMGT TRBV, TRBD and TRBJ reference genes, and CDR3 was defined following IMGT. Any clonotype with a frequency above 0.1% was classified as a highly expanded clone. Shannon entropy served as the measure of repertoire diversity, while the Gini coefficient captured V-J evenness. Clonotypes shared by more than one individual were considered public. In TCRdb, the public reads were trimmed at Q25 with fastp and aligned with MiXCR, with productive beta chains retained. Identical CDR3 protein sequences are pooled into one entry, listed with their most common genes and DNA. These V and J calls derive from TCRdb rather than the authors' analysis. This sample comprises roughly 420,000 distinct CDR3 sequences, less than 15% of them detected only once. The ten biggest clones cover around a sixth of the sample.

Explained via the paper, the time point label denotes: newly diagnosed GD, antithyroid drugs for less than 3 months. RNA was extracted from PBMCs in TRIzol for both TCR sequencing and RNA sequencing. Graves' disease was diagnosed according to American Thyroid Association guidelines. Recruitment of patients was carried out at an endocrinology department in Xi'an, China. Each patient gave approximately 9 milliliters of peripheral blood, collected in an EDTA anticoagulant tube. Ficoll Paque Plus density gradient separation was used to isolate PBMCs, and no further T cell sorting was performed. An Agilent 2100 Bioanalyzer and agarose gel were used to check RNA quality, while a NanoDrop 2000 measured RNA concentration. The data derive from a study of regulatory T cells in long-lasting Graves disease (dated by TCRdb to about 2021). For the wider study: Antithyroid drugs had been taken for less than 3 months by newly diagnosed Graves' disease patients. This study used TCR sequencing and RNA sequencing of peripheral blood to compare persistent Graves' disease patients against newly diagnosed Graves' disease patients. The study was registered as a clinical trial and conducted in China. A total of roughly 35 samples underwent TCR sequencing: some 13 from persistent and some 20 from newly diagnosed Graves' disease patients.

For CDR1 and CDR2, the germline V gene (reference sequence) lists WNHNN and SYGVQD. V and J are trimmed by 3 bases and 1 base, and the gene matches miss 7 bases of the junction. The CDR3 sequence holds 16 residues, the cysteine and phenylalanine included. The sequence is cut down to CDR3 DNA, 48 bases in frame from base 1. The research as a whole found: Only the TCR beta chain was sequenced and analyzed. The study examined only peripheral blood because the primary lesion, thyroid tissue, could not be accessed. Persistent patients shared more public clonotypes among themselves (around 3,000) than newly diagnosed patients did (more than 850). As a limitation, the authors acknowledged that the small sample size may reduce accuracy. Persistent disease showed preferential use of TRBV28, TRBJ1-2 and TRBJ2-5, whereas newly diagnosed disease favored TRBV20-1 and TRBJ2-1. Compared with newly diagnosed patients, persistent Graves' disease patients had lower TCR Shannon entropy and fewer highly expanded clones, which suggests clonal expansion.

These data also formed part of another study, on T cells in Graves' hyperthyroidism and ophthalmopathy. As noted in the second study: A patient counted as having stable Graves' hyperthyroidism if no progression to ophthalmopathy occurred over 18 months of follow-up. Hyperthyroidism patients were newly diagnosed, with disease duration under 2 months, and aged 18 to 65 years. Any patient with an uncontrolled infection, another autoimmune disease, pregnancy or lactation was excluded. Diagnoses were based on clinical symptoms, serum thyroxine and TRAb, thyroid ultrasound and orbital computed tomography. The TCR CDR3 was subjected to a first round of RT-PCR using the HTBI primer set and the Qiagen OneStep RT-PCR kit. Most expanded thyroid clonotypes (frequency above 0.001) were also detected in blood, suggesting blood repertoires may reflect thyroid immune responses. Ophthalmopathy was separated from stable hyperthyroidism by a 13 V-J signature model, with about 88% sensitivity and 81% to 82% specificity obtained in cross-validation and 80%/75% obtained in testing. In validation, the model predicted progression to ophthalmopathy a median of around six months before onset, with 65% to 71% sensitivity and just under 75% specificity. A discovery cohort of roughly 100 patients, 43 with Graves' ophthalmopathy and under 60 with stable Graves' hyperthyroidism, was used to find distinguishing TCR V-J signatures. Prospective prediction of ophthalmopathy was tested in an independent validation cohort of approximately 19 hyperthyroidism patients and around 16 patients who later progressed to ophthalmopathy. The 75 to 100 discovery patients were divided at random into training and test sets in a 7:3 ratio. In addition, the study compared T-cell repertoires in thyroid tissue and in blood from about 6 Graves' hyperthyroidism patients. After sampling, hyperthyroidism patients received methimazole starting at 30 mg daily, and ophthalmopathy patients received high-dose intravenous methylprednisolone. The libraries were constructed in a second round of multiplex PCR and then size-selected and purified. Sequencing of the libraries was done on an Illumina HiSeq2000 using paired-end 100 bp reads. Raw data were processed with SOAPnuke, discarding reads with adapters, uncalled bases, mean Phred below 15, or no exact constant-primer or identifier match. High-quality paired reads were merged using COPE v1.2.5, and each unique nucleotide sequence was defined as a clonotype. MiTCR v1.1 was used to align clonotypes to the IMGT TRBV, TRBD and TRBJ reference segments. Analysis was restricted to V-J combinations with a frequency above 0.0001, which covered about 99% of repertoires. The TCS score was defined as the ratio of F50 (clonal expansion) to E x V (chaos), calculated using BLOSUM62-based TCRdist between CDR3 peptides within each V-J. Welch's t-statistics and random forest reduced fewer than 550 V-J features to roughly 13, which were used in a naive Bayes classifier (R e1071). No statistical method was used to set the sample size in advance, and investigators knew the group allocation. The paper describes TCR Vbeta CDR3 sequencing of 120 to 150 peripheral blood samples, made up of roughly 40 ophthalmopathy patients, approximately 73 hyperthyroidism patients and roughly 17 progressor patients.

Here the chain combines TRBV10-1 and TRBJ2-3, and 7 junctional nucleotides match TRBD2. The specimen was peripheral blood mononuclear cells (PBMCs), collected at new diagnosis, from a patient treated with antithyroid drugs. This clonotype was sampled from a woman aged 45-59 years with Graves disease. Donor details come from another sample of the same person, matched by shared clones. The DNA sequence is given as TGCGCCAGCAGTGAAGGGCTAGCGGAGGGCACAGATACGCAGTATTTT. Translated, this is CASSEGLAEGTDTQYF.